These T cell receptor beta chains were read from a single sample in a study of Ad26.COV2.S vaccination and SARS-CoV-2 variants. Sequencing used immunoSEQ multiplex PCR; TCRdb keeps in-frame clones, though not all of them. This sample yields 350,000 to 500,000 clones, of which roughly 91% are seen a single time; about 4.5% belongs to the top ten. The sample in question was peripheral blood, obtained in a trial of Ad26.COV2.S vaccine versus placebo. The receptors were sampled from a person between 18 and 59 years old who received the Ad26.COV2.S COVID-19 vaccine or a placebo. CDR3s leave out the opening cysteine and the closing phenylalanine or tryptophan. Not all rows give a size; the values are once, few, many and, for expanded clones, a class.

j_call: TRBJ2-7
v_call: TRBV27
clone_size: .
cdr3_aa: ASSSRSYPYEQY

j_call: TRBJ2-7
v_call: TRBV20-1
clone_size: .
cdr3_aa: SASILAGGEQY

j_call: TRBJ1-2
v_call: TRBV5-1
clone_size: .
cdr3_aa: ASSTLGGNYGYT

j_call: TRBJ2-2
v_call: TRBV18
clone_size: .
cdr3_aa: ASSPLKGTANTGELF

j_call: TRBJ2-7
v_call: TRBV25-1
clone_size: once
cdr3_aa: ASSFQGEQY

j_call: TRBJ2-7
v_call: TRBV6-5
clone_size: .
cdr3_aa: ASTPGQGGNEQY

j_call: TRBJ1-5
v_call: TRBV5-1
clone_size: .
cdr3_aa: ASSTTGDQPQH

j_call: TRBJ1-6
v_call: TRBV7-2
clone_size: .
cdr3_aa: ASSPFPSGTANSPLH

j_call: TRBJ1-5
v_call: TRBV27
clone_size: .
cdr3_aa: ASSIHRDRDQPQH

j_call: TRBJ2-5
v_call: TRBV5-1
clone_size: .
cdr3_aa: ASSFTPDRFGETQY

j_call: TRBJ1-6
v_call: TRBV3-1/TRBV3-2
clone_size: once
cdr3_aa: ASSQDNRPGSSPLH

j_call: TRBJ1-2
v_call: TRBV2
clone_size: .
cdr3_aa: ASSVGQGVGYT

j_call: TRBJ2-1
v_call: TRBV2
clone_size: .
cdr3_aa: ASSEDRDSYNEQF

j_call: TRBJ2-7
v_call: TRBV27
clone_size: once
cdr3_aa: ASSLSGLAGLSYEQY

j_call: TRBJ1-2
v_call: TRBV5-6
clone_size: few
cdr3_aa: ASSVQVKYYGYT

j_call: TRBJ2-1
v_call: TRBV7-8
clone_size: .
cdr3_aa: ASSLGSRGTDLEF

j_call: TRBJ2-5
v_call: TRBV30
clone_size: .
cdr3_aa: AWSGQKETQY

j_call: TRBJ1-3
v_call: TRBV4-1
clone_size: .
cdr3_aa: ASSQEPGRGSGNTIY

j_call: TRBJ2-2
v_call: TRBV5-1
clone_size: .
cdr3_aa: ASNPGEVGELF

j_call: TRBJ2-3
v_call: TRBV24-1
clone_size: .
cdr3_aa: ATSDPTRQPLADTQY

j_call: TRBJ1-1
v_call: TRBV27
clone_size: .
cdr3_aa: ASSLPGGTNTEAF

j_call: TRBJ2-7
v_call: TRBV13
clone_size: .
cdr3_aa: ASSFRGRGTYEQY

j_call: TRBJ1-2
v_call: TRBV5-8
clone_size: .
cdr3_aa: ASSWDRGASYGYT

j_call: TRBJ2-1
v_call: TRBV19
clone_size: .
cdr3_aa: ATKGEGSSYNEQF

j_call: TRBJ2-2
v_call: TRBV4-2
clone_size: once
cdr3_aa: ASSREVKAGVNTGELF

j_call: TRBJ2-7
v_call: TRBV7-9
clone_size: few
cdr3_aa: ASSLVPREQY

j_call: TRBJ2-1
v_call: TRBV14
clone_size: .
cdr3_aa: ASSQDRAGWGNEQF

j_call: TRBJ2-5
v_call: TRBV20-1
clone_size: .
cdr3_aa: SASLAVKQETQY

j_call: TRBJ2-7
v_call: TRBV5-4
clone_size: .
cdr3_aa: ASSFGASGSREQY

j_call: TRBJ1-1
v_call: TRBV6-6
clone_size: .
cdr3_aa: ASSYRWGANTEAF

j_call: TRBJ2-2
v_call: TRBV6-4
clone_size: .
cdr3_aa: ASSREGTGELF

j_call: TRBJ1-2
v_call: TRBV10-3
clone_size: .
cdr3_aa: AISGRGNYGYT

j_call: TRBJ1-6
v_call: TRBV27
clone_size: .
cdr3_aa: ASSFGQLNSPLH

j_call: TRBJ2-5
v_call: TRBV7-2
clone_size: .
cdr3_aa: ASAPTSPETQY

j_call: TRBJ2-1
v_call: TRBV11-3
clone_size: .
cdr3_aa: ASSPYRGNEQF

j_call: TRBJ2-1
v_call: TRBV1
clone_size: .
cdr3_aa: TSSQVSASGSYNEQF

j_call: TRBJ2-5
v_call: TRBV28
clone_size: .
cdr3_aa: ASSFGIQSGETQY

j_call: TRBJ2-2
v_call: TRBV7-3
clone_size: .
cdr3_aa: ASSKYPGELF

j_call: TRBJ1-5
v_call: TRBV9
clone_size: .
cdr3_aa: ASSLGRGTQPQH

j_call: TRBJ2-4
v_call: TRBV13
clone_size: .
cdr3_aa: ASSQGRGSGNIQY

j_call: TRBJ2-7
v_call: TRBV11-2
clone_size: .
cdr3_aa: ASSLGDMFAEQY

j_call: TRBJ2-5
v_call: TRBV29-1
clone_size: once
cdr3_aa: SAREAREETQY

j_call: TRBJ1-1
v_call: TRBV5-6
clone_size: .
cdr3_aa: ASSIRQGGYFHTEAF

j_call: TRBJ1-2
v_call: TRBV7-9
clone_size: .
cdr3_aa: ASSLDHPGRKA

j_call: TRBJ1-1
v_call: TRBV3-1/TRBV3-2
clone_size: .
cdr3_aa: ASSQGFPSKSGVNTEAF

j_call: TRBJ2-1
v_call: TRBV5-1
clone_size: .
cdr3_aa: ASQERTSGYNEQF

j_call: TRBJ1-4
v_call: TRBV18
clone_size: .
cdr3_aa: ASSGEATNEKLF

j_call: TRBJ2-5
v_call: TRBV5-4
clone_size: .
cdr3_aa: ASSFQETQY

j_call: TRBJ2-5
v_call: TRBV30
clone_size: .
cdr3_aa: ACRTSGRAGETQY

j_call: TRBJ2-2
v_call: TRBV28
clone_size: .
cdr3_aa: ASTKPTMNTGELF

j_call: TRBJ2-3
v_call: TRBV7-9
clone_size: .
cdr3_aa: ASSPTFGSSTDTQY

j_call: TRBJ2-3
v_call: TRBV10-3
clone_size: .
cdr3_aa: AISATGTGVTDTQY